These T cell receptor beta chains were read from a single sample in a study of blood T cells in healthy people across ages. TCRdb re-analysed the 5' RACE reads in MiXCR, keeping a single row per CDR3 protein. There are 1.8 million or so distinct CDR3 sequences in the sample; around 42% occur only once, and roughly 23% lies in the top ten. Sequencing was performed on blood. These receptors came from a human donor in good health. The CDR3 runs from the conserved cysteine through the conserved F or W. A D gene is named only where the DNA matches it firmly. Rows may omit the clone size; those that give it use once, few, many or a size class.

size: once; V: TRBV3-1; J: TRBJ1-2; D: TRBD1; length: 14; CDR3: CASSHDRGIKGYTF; DNA: TGTGCCAGCAGCCATGACAGGGGGATTAAAGGCTACACCTTC
size: few; V: TRBV5-1; J: TRBJ2-4; D: TRBD1; length: 15; CDR3: CASSSGTGDKNIQYF; DNA: TGCGCCAGCAGCTCCGGGACAGGGGACAAAAACATTCAGTACTTC
size: NA; V: TRBV5-4; J: TRBJ2-1; D: TRBD2; length: 17; CDR3: CASSARELGGGRDEQFF; DNA: TGTGCCAGCAGCGCCCGAGAGCTGGGCGGGGGGCGCGATGAGCAGTTCTTC
size: few; V: TRBV15; J: TRBJ2-5; D: NA; length: 14; CDR3: CATSRGVFGETQYF; DNA: TGTGCCACCAGCAGAGGTGTTTTCGGAGAGACCCAGTACTTC
size: NA; V: TRBV4-3; J: TRBJ2-5; D: NA; length: 15; CDR3: CASSHHTVNQETQYF; DNA: TGCGCCAGCAGCCACCATACGGTTAACCAAGAGACCCAGTACTTC
size: NA; V: TRBV7-2; J: TRBJ1-1; D: NA; length: 14; CDR3: CASSFRGKLMEAFF; DNA: TGTGCCAGCAGCTTCAGGGGTAAACTTATGGAAGCTTTCTTT
size: few; V: TRBV5-1; J: TRBJ2-3; D: NA; length: 16; CDR3: CASSARPGPKRDTQYF; DNA: TGCGCCAGCAGCGCCCGACCAGGCCCGAAGAGGGATACGCAGTATTTT
size: few; V: TRBV29-1; J: TRBJ2-5; D: NA; length: 13; CDR3: CSVDGGDGETQYF; DNA: TGCAGCGTTGATGGAGGGGACGGGGAGACCCAGTACTTC
size: NA; V: TRBV29-1; J: TRBJ2-5; D: NA; length: 14; CDR3: CSVAEGGGRETQYF; DNA: TGCAGCGTCGCCGAGGGAGGGGGGCGGGAGACCCAGTACTTC
size: NA; V: TRBV7-9; J: TRBJ2-7; D: NA; length: 15; CDR3: CASSPLQGVGYEQYF; DNA: TGTGCCAGCAGTCCCTTACAGGGAGTAGGCTACGAGCAGTACTTC
size: few; V: TRBV24-1; J: TRBJ2-7; D: NA; length: 14; CDR3: CATSERTEDYEQYF; DNA: TGTGCCACCAGTGAGAGGACAGAGGACTACGAGCAGTACTTC
size: NA; V: TRBV6-5; J: TRBJ2-3; D: NA; length: 14; CDR3: CASSPLTATDTQYF; DNA: TGTGCCAGCAGTCCGCTAACAGCTACAGATACGCAGTATTTT
size: NA; V: TRBV7-2; J: TRBJ1-1; D: NA; length: 14; CDR3: CASSLEKFGTEAFF; DNA: TGTGCCAGCAGCTTAGAAAAGTTCGGCACTGAAGCTTTCTTT
size: NA; V: TRBV6-6; J: TRBJ2-5; D: NA; length: 16; CDR3: CASRRGPYLAQETQYF; DNA: TGTGCCAGCAGACGGGGACCCTATTTAGCCCAAGAGACCCAGTACTTC
size: few; V: TRBV7-6; J: TRBJ2-1; D: NA; length: 17; CDR3: CASSLTPGQMDSDEQFF; DNA: TGTGCCAGCAGCCTAACCCCGGGCCAGATGGATAGCGATGAGCAGTTCTTC
size: NA; V: TRBV29-1; J: TRBJ2-1; D: NA; length: 17; CDR3: CSVESTSRGGLYNEQFF; DNA: TGCAGCGTCGAATCAACGTCCAGGGGGGGCCTCTACAATGAGCAGTTCTTC
size: few; V: TRBV5-1; J: TRBJ2-3; D: NA; length: 15; CDR3: CASSLERDHTDTQYF; DNA: TGCGCCAGCAGCTTGGAAAGAGATCACACAGATACGCAGTATTTT
size: NA; V: TRBV28; J: TRBJ2-5; D: TRBD1; length: 13; CDR3: CTSLGTGQETQYF; DNA: TGTACCAGCCTGGGGACAGGACAAGAGACCCAGTACTTC
size: NA; V: TRBV12-3/TRBV12-4; J: TRBJ1-1; D: NA; length: 13; CDR3: CASLTSVNTEAFF; DNA: TGTGCCAGCCTGACCAGTGTGAACACTGAAGCTTTCTTT
size: NA; V: TRBV7-6; J: TRBJ2-5; D: NA; length: 16; CDR3: CASSLAPTGTQETQYF; DNA: TGTGCCAGCAGCTTAGCCCCTACAGGGACCCAAGAGACCCAGTACTTC
size: NA; V: TRBV5-1; J: TRBJ2-2; D: TRBD1; length: 16; CDR3: CASKLLTGQWTGELFF; DNA: TGCGCCAGCAAACTCCTGACAGGGCAGTGGACCGGGGAGCTGTTTTTT
size: few; V: TRBV29-1; J: TRBJ2-1; D: NA; length: 13; CDR3: CSVEVPTNNEQFF; DNA: TGCAGCGTTGAAGTTCCAACTAACAATGAGCAGTTCTTC
size: NA; V: TRBV12-3/TRBV12-4; J: TRBJ1-2; D: TRBD1; length: 16; CDR3: CASSLFPGGGNYGYTF; DNA: TGTGCCAGCAGTTTATTCCCAGGGGGCGGAAACTATGGCTACACCTTC
size: NA; V: TRBV20-1; J: TRBJ2-3; D: NA; length: 12; CDR3: CSTRRPGDTQYF; DNA: TGCAGTACTAGGAGGCCAGGAGATACGCAGTATTTT
size: NA; V: TRBV5-4; J: TRBJ1-2; D: NA; length: 15; CDR3: CASSPMSGKPYGYTF; DNA: TGTGCCAGCAGCCCCATGTCCGGGAAGCCCTATGGCTACACCTTC
size: NA; V: TRBV24-1; J: TRBJ1-1; D: TRBD1; length: 12; CDR3: CATSLTGGMAFF; DNA: TGTGCCACCAGCTTGACAGGGGGCATGGCTTTCTTT
size: NA; V: TRBV27; J: TRBJ2-3; D: NA; length: 13; CDR3: CASTPRGSDTQYF; DNA: TGTGCCAGCACCCCGAGGGGTTCAGATACGCAGTATTTT
size: NA; V: TRBV6-5; J: TRBJ1-2; D: NA; length: 16; CDR3: CASRFGGGGDNYGYTF; DNA: TGTGCCAGCAGATTTGGAGGAGGGGGAGATAACTATGGCTACACCTTC
size: NA; V: TRBV5-1; J: TRBJ2-1; D: NA; length: 14; CDR3: CASSLDHSLNEQFF; DNA: TGCGCCAGCAGCTTGGATCATTCCCTAAATGAGCAGTTCTTC
size: NA; V: TRBV28; J: TRBJ2-5; D: NA; length: 15; CDR3: CASSFDGAGQETQYF; DNA: TGTGCCAGCAGTTTTGATGGGGCAGGACAAGAGACCCAGTACTTC
size: few; V: TRBV15; J: TRBJ2-7; D: NA; length: 13; CDR3: CATTDLPGNEQYF; DNA: TGTGCCACCACGGACCTCCCGGGAAACGAGCAGTACTTC
size: NA; V: TRBV6-5; J: TRBJ2-7; D: TRBD1; length: 13; CDR3: CASSYEGAGEQYF; DNA: TGTGCCAGCAGTTACGAGGGGGCTGGCGAGCAGTACTTC
size: NA; V: TRBV28; J: TRBJ1-6; D: NA; length: 14; CDR3: CASSPPPGNSPLHF; DNA: TGTGCCAGCAGTCCCCCTCCGGGGAATTCACCCCTCCACTTT
size: NA; V: TRBV10-3; J: TRBJ1-5; D: NA; length: 16; CDR3: CAVSDQGLGSNQPQHF; DNA: TGTGCCGTCAGTGATCAGGGGTTGGGGAGCAATCAGCCCCAGCATTTT
size: NA; V: TRBV6-5; J: TRBJ2-1; D: NA; length: 12; CDR3: CASVGDYNEQFF; DNA: TGTGCCAGCGTGGGGGATTACAATGAGCAGTTCTTC
size: few; V: TRBV29-1; J: TRBJ1-2; D: TRBD1; length: 14; CDR3: CSVEGDRIHYGYTF; DNA: TGCAGCGTTGAAGGGGACAGGATACACTATGGCTACACCTTC
size: NA; V: TRBV5-1; J: TRBJ2-7; D: TRBD1; length: 13; CDR3: CASSPETGAVEYF; DNA: TGCGCCAGCAGCCCCGAGACAGGGGCGGTGGAGTACTTC
size: NA; V: TRBV4-1; J: TRBJ1-1; D: NA; length: 14; CDR3: CASSQDQGSTEAFF; DNA: TGCGCCAGCAGCCAAGATCAGGGAAGCACTGAAGCTTTCTTT
size: NA; V: TRBV20-1; J: TRBJ2-3; D: NA; length: 10; CDR3: CSAAGDTQYF; DNA: TGCAGTGCCGCCGGAGATACGCAGTATTTT
size: once; V: TRBV3-1; J: TRBJ1-1; D: NA; length: 16; CDR3: CASSHVRLDLNTEAFF; DNA: TGTGCCAGCAGCCACGTCCGATTAGACCTGAACACTGAAGCTTTCTTT
size: NA; V: TRBV7-2; J: TRBJ2-5; D: NA; length: 15; CDR3: CASSFSLEGQETQYF; DNA: TGTGCCAGCAGCTTCTCGTTGGAGGGCCAAGAGACCCAGTACTTC
size: NA; V: TRBV10-3; J: TRBJ2-3; D: TRBD2; length: 16; CDR3: CAISALDRGGTDTQYF; DNA: TGTGCCATCAGTGCTCTGGATCGGGGGGGGACAGATACGCAGTATTTT
size: few; V: TRBV7-9; J: TRBJ1-6; D: TRBD1; length: 15; CDR3: CASSLRQGADSPLHF; DNA: TGTGCCAGCAGCTTACGGCAGGGGGCGGATTCACCCCTCCACTTT
size: few; V: TRBV6-1; J: TRBJ2-4; D: NA; length: 15; CDR3: CASSEAGASKNIRYF; DNA: TGTGCCAGCAGTGAAGCGGGGGCAAGCAAAAACATTCGGTACTTC
size: few; V: TRBV6-1; J: TRBJ2-3; D: NA; length: 18; CDR3: CASSTGAGEFGGTDTQYF; DNA: TGTGCCAGCAGTACGGGCGCAGGGGAATTTGGGGGAACAGATACGCAGTATTTT
size: NA; V: TRBV5-1; J: TRBJ2-3; D: NA; length: 13; CDR3: CASMKSDTDTQYF; DNA: TGCGCCAGCATGAAGTCTGATACAGATACGCAGTATTTT